This paragraph covers one T cell receptor beta chain sequence. The antigen it recognizes is unknown. There are no base qualities to consult, and no much larger clone falls within one base. This record belongs to a study of T cell responses to AZD1222 COVID-19 vaccine (dated by TCRdb to about 2021). Study-level background: AZD1222 recipients given second doses at about 4 weeks or at about 12 weeks were pooled, since spike-specific TCR depth and breadth were not found to differ between the two schedules. A total of under 250 trial participants underwent TCR sequencing, of whom 200 to 220 had received two doses of AZD1222 and approximately 25 had received two doses of the MenACWY control vaccine. Enrollment into the trials was organized by age into subgroups of 18-55, 56-69 and 70-plus years, and those subgroups contained roughly 140, 27 and 60 TCR-sequenced participants, respectively.

V and J are truncated by 4 bases and 4 bases respectively, leaving an intervening sequence of 22 bases. The germline V gene (reference sequence) sets CDR1 to LGHDT and CDR2 to YNNKEL. The CDR3 covers 17 residues, taking in both the cysteine and the phenylalanine. Here the CDR3 DNA is all that survives: 51 bases in frame from base 1. This sample's time point label indicates: baseline before first vaccination. Vaccinee samples came from UK trials COV001 and COV002, including a single-blind randomized controlled phase 2/3 trial of AZD1222 (ChAdOx1 nCoV-19) in healthy adults. For TCRbeta chain sequencing, PBMC samples from trial participants were taken at day 0 and at day 28 after the second dose. Findings and caveats that apply to the study as a whole: The vaccine-associated CD4 TCRs covered the entire spike protein, and the dominant responses fell in regions 160-218 and 743-854. Because no day 14 peak-response samples were available, the repertoires could be characterized only after the peak T cell response. Spike-specific TCR breadth and depth rose significantly after two AZD1222 doses compared with day 0 and with MenACWY recipients. Most participants were white British and females outnumbered males, and the authors suggested that clonal diversity may have been underestimated. Reportedly, almost half of the unique spike-specific TCRs recognized epitopes lying outside the regions that are mutated in the B.1.351 and B.1.1.7 variants. Conclusions about previously exposed vaccinees were limited because only a handful of AZD1222 recipients were SARS-CoV-2 seropositive at baseline. The 56-69-year group was small, and its depth increase did not reach significance, likely because of low power.

The CDR3 regions of human TCRbeta chains were analyzed by immunosequencing. The original methods were these. TCRs in the repertoires were matched against a reference library of SARS-CoV-2-specific TCRs that had been generated with the MIRA antigen-specificity platform. Breadth was defined as the fraction of unique TCRs that were SARS-CoV-2-associated. Depth was defined as the fraction of total T cells that were SARS-CoV-2-associated. Using the MIRA data, every spike-specific TCR was mapped to the spike region that the TCR reacted to and assigned to either a CD4 or a CD8 class. Log10-transformed breadth and depth values were compared by one-way ANOVA with Sidak's multiple comparisons tests. Drawn from immuneACCESS, this table holds only the in-frame rearrangements with V and J called that TCRdb kept. Clones are partly lost; checked studies trace under half to an unresolved V gene and leave the rest unexplained. V and J calls and clone size are given by that table; D and trimming were obtained from the DNA. The sample has 140,000 or so clones on record, almost 90% of them singletons. In total, the top ten clones hold 3% to 4.5% of the sample.

The chain is assembled from TRBV3-1 (or the pseudogene TRBV3-2) and TRBJ1-2; TRBD1 is possibly the D segment (6 matching bases). This receptor was taken from an adult in good health. This sample comprised peripheral blood, obtained on day 0 of AZD1222 vaccination. Here is the DNA: TGTGCCAGCAGCCCCCCTCCTACCGGGACAATGCTCTATGGCTACACCTTC. Translated, this gives CASSPPPTGTMLYGYTF.